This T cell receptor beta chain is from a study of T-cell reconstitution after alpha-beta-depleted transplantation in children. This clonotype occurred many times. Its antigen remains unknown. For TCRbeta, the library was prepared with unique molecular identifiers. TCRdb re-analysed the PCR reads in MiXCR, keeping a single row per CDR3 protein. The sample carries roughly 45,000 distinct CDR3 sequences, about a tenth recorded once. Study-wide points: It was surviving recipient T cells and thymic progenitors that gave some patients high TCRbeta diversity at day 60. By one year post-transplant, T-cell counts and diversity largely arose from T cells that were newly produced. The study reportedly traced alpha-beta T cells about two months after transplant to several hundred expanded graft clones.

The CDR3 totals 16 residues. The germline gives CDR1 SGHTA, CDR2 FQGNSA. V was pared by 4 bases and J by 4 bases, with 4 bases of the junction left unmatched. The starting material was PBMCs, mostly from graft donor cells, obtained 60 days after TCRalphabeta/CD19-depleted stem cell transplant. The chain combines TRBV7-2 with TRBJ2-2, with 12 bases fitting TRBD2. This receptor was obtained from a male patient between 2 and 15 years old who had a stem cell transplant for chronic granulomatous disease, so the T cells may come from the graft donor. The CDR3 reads CASSSLAGGITGELFF. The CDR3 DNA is TGTGCCAGCAGCTCTCTAGCGGGAGGGATCACCGGGGAGCTGTTTTTT.